Each of the 23 T cell receptor beta chains below was sequenced from the same sample in a study of spatial heterogeneity in lung cancer. TCRdb re-called the 5' RACE reads with MiXCR, one entry per CDR3 protein. The table lists tens of thousands of distinct CDR3 sequences, 3.5% to 5.5% of them singletons. Time point in this sample: sample taken at primary tumor resection. Whole RNA from tumor, nontumor lung or frozen PBMC was sequenced unsorted. Sequencing used PBMCs, obtained at surgery. These receptors came from a male donor with early-stage non-small cell lung cancer.

This clonotype has ten or more counts. The rearrangement links TRBV27 to TRBJ2-2; the match to TRBD1 covers 8 bases. Per germline, CDR1 MNHEY and CDR2 SMNVEV (reference sequence). The CDR3 length is 14 residues. J gave up 5 bases and V 6 bases, and 5 bases lay outside the gene matches. CDR3 protein: CASSSGQGTGELFF. CDR3 DNA: TGTGCCAGCAGCTCTGGACAGGGAACCGGGGAGCTGTTTTTT.

Note on this clonotype: Since a much larger clone is just one base distant, this may be a read error. The gene calls are TRBV27 and TRBJ2-7, with 14 positions matching TRBD2. The CDR3 has 17 residues. CDR1 and CDR2 (germline): MNHEY, SMNVEV (reference sequence). V lost 7 bases and J lost 0; bases outside the gene matches: 8. Written as DNA, the CDR3 is TGTGCCAGCATGCCGACTAGCGGGGGGGGCACCTCCTACGAGCAGTACTTC. The encoded protein is CASMPTSGGGTSYEQYF.

This clonotype has at least ten counts. The chain joins TRBV12-3 or TRBV12-4 to TRBJ2-3; 9 nucleotides agree with TRBD2. The trim removed 6 bases at V and 0 bases at J, leaving 7 bases unmatched. The CDR3 has 16 residues. CDR3 in DNA: TGTGCCAGCAGGCGACTAGCGGACCCAAGCACAGATACGCAGTATTTT. Its translation: CASRRLADPSTDTQYF.

This clonotype was seen at least ten times. The J gene is TRBJ2-7, the V gene TRBV28; either TRBD1 or TRBD2 may supply D (5 bases each). The CDR3 runs to 14 residues. Germline CDR1 and CDR2: MDHEN and SYDVKM. V was shortened by 4 bases and J by 7 bases, with 17 bases between the two germline ends. In DNA, the CDR3 is TGTGCCAGCAGTTATAAGGGCGCGTGGGGGGAGCAGTACTTC. Amino acids: CASSYKGAWGEQYF.

This clonotype appeared many times. The CDR3 DNA is TGTGCCAGCAGCCATTACGAAGGAGGCCCCAGGGCAGATACGCAGTATTTT. Its protein is CASSHYEGGPRADTQYF. This rearrangement joins TRBV7-9 to TRBJ2-3; D assignment may be TRBD1 or TRBD2 (5 bases each). The ends were cut back, 5 bases at V and 4 bases at J, with 22 bases in the middle. CDR1 is SEHNR and CDR2 is FQNEAQ in the germline V gene (reference sequence). The CDR3 has 17 residues. The complete variable domain, with remaining parts taken from reference TRBV7-9 and TRBJ2-3, reads DTGVSQNPRHKITKRGQNVTFRCDPISEHNRLYWYRQTLGQGPEFLTYFQNEAQLEKSRLLSDRFSAERPKGSFSTLEIQRTEQGDSAMYLCASSHYEGGPRADTQYFGPGTRLTVL.

This clonotype appeared many times. The chain has TRBV20-1 and TRBJ1-6, with 8 bases identical to TRBD1. Losses at the gene ends were 1 base for V and 4 bases for J; bases not matched to a gene: 3. The germline CDR1 and CDR2 sequences are DFQATT and SNEGSKA (reference sequence). The CDR3 loop spans 15 amino acids. The CDR3 loop is CSARGTGTYNSPLHF. The CDR3 DNA reads as TGCAGTGCTAGAGGGACAGGGACGTATAATTCACCCCTCCACTTT.

By frequency in the sample, this clonotype is medium-sized. The CDR3 DNA sequence: TGTGCCAGCAGCTTAGAGAGACCAGAGACCCAGTACTTC. Translating it yields CASSLERPETQYF. The chain links TRBV7-6 to TRBJ2-5; D uncertain. The CDR3 runs to 13 residues. The ends were cut back, 1 base at V and 4 bases at J, with 7 bases in the middle. The germline V gene has CDR1 SGHVS and CDR2 FNYEAQ.

A few counts support this clonotype. The rearrangement links TRBV5-1 to TRBJ1-5; 8 nucleotides align to TRBD1. With 4 bases clipped from V and 4 bases from J, the junction kept 7 bases outside the gene matches. The CDR3 is 15 amino acids. CDR1 and CDR2 from the germline V gene are SGHRS and YFSETQ. CDR3 residues: CASSGERQGNQPQHF. CDR3 bases: TGCGCCAGCAGCGGGGAGAGACAGGGGAATCAGCCCCAGCATTTT.

In its sample, this clonotype was seen many times. The chain links TRBV19 to TRBJ2-1; D may be TRBD1 (5 bases). V lost 3 bases, J lost 7 bases, and 10 bases lay in between. Germline V gives CDR1 LNHDA, CDR2 SQIVND (reference sequence). This CDR3 comprises 13 residues. The DNA of the CDR3 is TGTGCCAGTAGTATTAACAGGCTAAATGAGCAGTTCTTC. Its translation: CASSINRLNEQFF.

This clonotype was observed many times. The chain carries TRBV5-1 and TRBJ1-6, with 8 bases fitting TRBD1. V was clipped by 4 bases and J by 7 bases; unmatched bases: 10. This CDR3 has 16 residues. CDR1 is SGHRS, CDR2 YFSETQ, per germline. CDR3: CASSPGGQGRNSPLHF. CDR3 in DNA: TGCGCCAGCAGCCCGGGCGGACAGGGTAGAAATTCACCCCTCCACTTT.

This clonotype was found a few times. V gene TRBV5-1 combines with J gene TRBJ2-7, with D perhaps TRBD2 (5 bases). Germline loops: CDR1 SGHRS, CDR2 YFSETQ. Trimming shortened V by 2 bases and J by 7 bases, and 13 bases separated the two germline ends. The CDR3 loop spans 13 amino acids. The CDR3 coding sequence is TGCGCCAGCAGCTTAGTGGGAGAAGGAGAGCAGTACTTC. The encoded protein is CASSLVGEGEQYF.

In this sample, this clonotype turned up many times. The V call is TRBV6-5, the J call TRBJ2-3; D may match TRBD1 or TRBD2 (5 bases each). The CDR3 runs to 13 residues. The germline V and J ends were trimmed by 6 bases and 3 bases, with 10 bases remaining between them. CDR1 and CDR2 from the germline V gene are MNHEY and SVGAGI. The CDR3 is CASRGDGTDTQYF. CDR3 sequence (DNA): TGTGCCAGCAGGGGGGACGGAACAGATACGCAGTATTTT.

This clonotype was seen repeatedly, ten times or more. This chain joins TRBV20-1 and TRBJ2-1; 8 bases line up with TRBD1. The germline V gene has CDR1 DFQATT and CDR2 SNEGSKA (reference sequence). Germline trimming cut 6 bases from V and 3 bases from J; bases unmatched to any gene: 10. The CDR3 loop spans 15 amino acids. CDR3 nucleotides: TGCAGTGCACTACCCCAGGGGGCGTACTACAATGAGCAGTTCTTC. Its translation is CSALPQGAYYNEQFF.

This clonotype has at least ten counts. The CDR3 DNA follows: TGTGCCAGCAGAAAACTAGGCCTAAGCACAGATACGCAGTATTTT. Protein sequence: CASRKLGLSTDTQYF. The chain links TRBV7-3 to TRBJ2-3; a weak D match, TRBD2 (5 bases). Trimming stripped 6 bases from V and 0 bases from J, with 13 bases between. The CDR3 spans 15 residues. Germline V gives CDR1 SGHTA, CDR2 FQGTGA.

This clonotype was picked up many times. The CDR3 nucleotides read TGTGCCAGCAGCGGTTCCGGGGTAACCTACGAGCAGTACTTC. Its translation: CASSGSGVTYEQYF. The chain joins TRBV9 to TRBJ2-7; maybe TRBD2 (5 bases). V shed 3 bases and J shed 2 bases, with 12 bases lying between them. The CDR3 is 14 amino acids. CDR1 SGDLS and CDR2 YYNGEE come from the germline V gene.

This clonotype was seen repeatedly, ten times or more. The rearrangement joins TRBV12-3 or TRBV12-4 to TRBJ2-7; D is possibly TRBD2 (6 bases). The V end lost 3 bases, the J end lost 0 bases, and 12 bases lay between the germline ends. The CDR3 runs 15 residues. The CDR3 is CASSLGGSLSYEQYF. The CDR3, as DNA: TGTGCCAGCAGTTTGGGAGGAAGCCTCTCCTACGAGCAGTACTTC.

This clonotype came up many times. The rearrangement links TRBV19 to TRBJ2-1; no reliable D call. The germline gives CDR1 LNHDA, CDR2 SQIVND (reference sequence). The CDR3 loop spans 11 amino acids. V was cut by 7 bases and J by 0 bases, with 1 base left in between. CDR3 amino acids: CASISYNEQFF. CDR3 DNA: TGTGCCAGTATCTCCTACAATGAGCAGTTCTTC. The variable domain in full, with the rest retrieved from reference TRBV19 and TRBJ2-1, is DGGITQSPKYLFRKEGQNVTLSCEQNLNHDAMYWYRQDPGQGLRLIYYSQIVNDFQKGDIAEGYSVSREKKESFPLTVTSAQKNPTAFYLCASISYNEQFFGPGTRLTVL.

This clonotype was detected many times. The gene calls are TRBV9 and TRBJ2-1, with D possibly matching TRBD1 (5 bases). CDR3 length equals 13 residues. Germline V gene data show CDR1 as SGDLS and CDR2 as YYNGEE. The V end was cut by 3 bases, the J end by 9 bases, with 13 bases between. The CDR3 protein is CASSGDRASEQFF. For the CDR3, the DNA is TGTGCCAGCAGCGGAGACAGAGCGAGTGAGCAGTTCTTC.

J is TRBJ2-5 and V is TRBV11-2; 14 bases fit TRBD2. This CDR3 spans 17 amino acids. Germline trimming cut 2 bases from V and 5 bases from J; bases unmatched to any gene: 7. The germline CDR1 and CDR2 sequences are SGHAT and FQNNGV. CDR3 bases: TGTGCCAGCAGCTTAATGAGACTAGCGGGAGGGCGGGAGACCCAGTACTTC. Its translation is CASSLMRLAGGRETQYF. The full variable domain, with the rest looked up from reference TRBV11-2 and TRBJ2-5, is EAGVAQSPRYKIIEKRQSVAFWCNPISGHATLYWYQQILGQGPKLLIQFQNNGVVDDSQLPKDRFSAERLKGVDSTLKIQPAKLEDSAVYLCASSLMRLAGGRETQYFGPGTRLLVL.

This clonotype showed up many times. This sequence joins TRBV15 and TRBJ2-3; the D gene is possibly TRBD1 (6 bases). Per germline, CDR1 LNHNV and CDR2 YYDKDF (reference sequence). V was pared by 1 base and J by 1 base, with 9 bases between. This CDR3 contains 15 residues. Written as DNA, the CDR3 is TGTGCCACCAGCAGAGCGAGACAGGGCACAGATACGCAGTATTTT. Translation: CATSRARQGTDTQYF.

This clonotype has ten or more counts. This sequence joins TRBV6-4 and TRBJ2-3; no definite D call. CDR1 and CDR2 (germline): MRHNA, SNTAGT. Trimming left V 4 bases short and J 3 bases short, with 8 bases between. CDR3 length: 13 residues. This CDR3 is CASSVGATDTQYF. CDR3 DNA sequence: TGTGCCAGCAGTGTGGGTGCGACAGATACGCAGTATTTT.

This clonotype was seen ten or more times. V is TRBV30 and J is TRBJ1-2; no definite D call. The V end lost 0 bases, the J end lost 10 bases, and 9 bases lay between the germline ends. This CDR3 contains 11 residues. From germline, CDR1 is GTSNPN and CDR2 SVGIG (reference sequence). The CDR3 DNA reads as TGTGCCTGGAGTGTAGGCCGAGACTACACCTTC. It encodes CAWSVGRDYTF.

The table lists this clonotype with many counts. The V gene is TRBV20-1, the J gene TRBJ2-3; TRBD2 agrees at 8 bases. After removal of 6 bases from V and 2 bases from J, the junction contained 10 bases not matched to a gene. Germline assignment: CDR1 DFQATT and CDR2 SNEGSKA (reference sequence). The CDR3 runs 15 residues. The CDR3 region is CSAIPSSGSTDTQYF. DNA for the CDR3: TGCAGTGCAATCCCCTCTAGCGGGTCCACAGATACGCAGTATTTT.